A single sample is the source of the 18 T cell receptor beta chains below, sequenced in a study of shared clonotypes between healthy human individuals (dated by TCRdb to 2018 to 2021). The library relied on the immunoSEQ multiplex PCR assay. Sourced from immuneACCESS, this table was stored by TCRdb with only in-frame sequences that have V and J called. A share of the clones is absent; for the studies checked, an unresolved V gene accounts for under half, and the remainder has no known explanation. The sample table holds a few hundred thousand clones, of which about 97% were seen once. The ten biggest clones cover approximately 0.057% of the sample. The sample consisted of naive CD4+ T cells sorted from blood. The cell subset or site label corresponds to: CD45RA+ positively selected. The receptor source for this set is a woman aged 25 to 39 in good health.

The chain links TRBV5-1 to TRBJ2-5, with D uncertain. This CDR3 spans 15 amino acids. Germline V gene lookup returns CDR1 SGHRS and CDR2 YFSETQ. V was trimmed by 4 bases and J by 2 bases, leaving 15 bases between them. CDR3 DNA: TGCGCCAGCAGCCGTCCCGAGGATTTACAAGAGACCCAGTACTTC. This codes for CASSRPEDLQETQYF. Based on the CDR3 plus reference TRBV5-1 and TRBJ2-5, the full variable domain is KAGVTQTPRYLIKTRGQQVTLSCSPISGHRSVSWYQQTPGQGLQFLFEYFSETQRNKGNFPGRFSGRQFSNSRSEMNVSTLELGDSALYLCASSRPEDLQETQYFGPGTRLLVL.

The rearrangement joins TRBV11-2 to TRBJ2-2; 9 nucleotides agree with TRBD2. The CDR3 runs to 19 residues. Germline CDR1 SGHAT, CDR2 FQNNGV. V lost 0 bases and J lost 7; bases outside the gene matches: 15. The CDR3 sequence is CASSLDHPGLAGIGGELFF. The CDR3 DNA is TGTGCCAGCAGCTTAGATCATCCCGGGCTAGCGGGAATCGGCGGGGAGCTGTTTTTT.

V is TRBV6-5 and J is TRBJ2-7, with TRBD2 as a possible D gene (6 bases). V lost 2 bases and J 3 bases, leaving 14 bases between the germline ends. Germline values: CDR1 MNHEY, CDR2 SVGAGI. This CDR3 has 15 amino acids. In nucleotides, the CDR3 is TGTGCCAGCAGTTACGCACCCGGGGGAGACTACGAGCAGTACTTC. It encodes CASSYAPGGDYEQYF.

Details on this clone: In the same sample, other DNA sequences code for this CDR3. This chain uses TRBV5-4 with TRBJ1-2; 7 bases are a match to TRBD1. CDR1 SGHNT and CDR2 YYREEE come from the germline V gene (reference sequence). J was trimmed by 8 bases and V by 6 bases; bases with no gene match: 13. The CDR3 length is 14 residues. The CDR3: CASTFDREGGGYTF. The CDR3 nucleotides are TGTGCCAGCACCTTTGACAGGGAGGGTGGGGGCTACACCTTC.

This chain uses TRBV19 with TRBJ2-1; D is ambiguous. In germline, CDR1 is LNHDA, CDR2 SQIVND (reference sequence). The V end was cut by 4 bases, the J end by 7 bases, with 17 bases between. The CDR3 length is 15 residues. CDR3 amino acids: CASSTTDLVGNEQFF. DNA of the CDR3: TGTGCCAGTAGTACCACGGACCTTGTAGGAAATGAGCAGTTCTTC.

The chain has TRBV6-1 and TRBJ2-1; maybe TRBD1 (6 bases). CDR1 is MNHNS and CDR2 is SASEGT in the germline V gene. This CDR3 has 15 residues. V lost 5 bases to trimming and J lost 3 bases, with 14 bases between them. The CDR3 sequence is CASSSQGNLYNEQFF. CDR3 DNA: TGTGCCAGCAGTAGCCAGGGGAATCTCTACAATGAGCAGTTCTTC.

This rearrangement joins TRBV9 to TRBJ2-1; D may match TRBD1 or TRBD2 (5 bases each). Trimming pared 4 bases from V and 0 bases from J, leaving 17 bases between. Per the germline V gene, CDR1 is SGDLS and CDR2 is YYNGEE. The length of the CDR3 is 17 residues. The chain's CDR3 is CASSSRGARSSYNEQFF. For the CDR3, the DNA is TGTGCCAGCAGCTCGAGGGGTGCTCGGAGCTCCTACAATGAGCAGTTCTTC.

The rearrangement links TRBV28 to TRBJ2-7, with a weak D call TRBD1 (6 bases). The CDR3 runs 15 residues. CDR1 and CDR2 from the germline V gene are MDHEN and SYDVKM. Deletions cut 5 bases from V and 4 bases from J, with 18 bases between. CDR3 amino acids: CASSLDPLQGYEQYF. In DNA, the CDR3 is TGTGCCAGCAGTCTCGACCCCCTACAGGGATACGAGCAGTACTTC.

The chain employs TRBV10-3 and TRBJ1-2, with D perhaps matching TRBD1 (6 bases). CDR1 is ENHRY and CDR2 is SYGVKD in the germline V gene. CDR3 length equals 14 residues. Trimming left V 0 bases short and J 4 bases short, with 9 bases between. The CDR3 DNA sequence: TGTGCCATCAGTGAGTCGTTACAGGGCTATGGCTACACCTTC. It is translated as CAISESLQGYGYTF.

The chain links TRBV5-1 to TRBJ1-4; 10 bases align to TRBD1. Unmatched junction bases numbered 9, after V lost 4 bases and J lost 6 bases. Germline V gene lookup returns CDR1 SGHRS and CDR2 YFSETQ. This CDR3 spans 16 amino acids. CDR3 DNA: TGCGCCAGCAGCCCAGCAGGGGGGACAGGGGATGAAAAACTGTTTTTT. Translating gives CASSPAGGTGDEKLFF.

The rearrangement links TRBV2 to TRBJ1-1; D is perhaps TRBD1 (6 bases). Looked up from germline, CDR1 is SNHLY and CDR2 is FYNNEI. CDR3 length: 16 residues. Deletions cut 0 bases from V and 4 bases from J, with 15 bases between. CDR3 loop: CASSEAQGHQGTEAFF. CDR3 sequence (DNA): TGTGCCAGCAGTGAAGCGCAGGGACACCAGGGCACTGAAGCTTTCTTT. The full variable domain, with the rest looked up from reference TRBV2 and TRBJ1-1, is EPEVTQTPSHQVTQMGQEVILRCVPISNHLYFYWYRQILGQKVEFLVSFYNNEISEKSEIFDDQFSVERPDGSNFTLKIRSTKLEDSAMYFCASSEAQGHQGTEAFFGQGTRLTVV.

The chain uses TRBV4-1 and TRBJ1-4; TRBD1 matches 9 bases. The CDR3 is made up of 17 amino acids. CDR1 and CDR2 from the germline V gene are MGHRA and YSYEKL. Losses at the gene ends were 0 bases for V and 2 bases for J; bases not matched to a gene: 4. The CDR3 region is CASSQDRDRVTNEKLFF. Written as DNA, the CDR3 is TGCGCCAGCAGCCAAGACCGGGACAGGGTGACTAATGAAAAACTGTTTTTT.

This chain connects TRBV19 to TRBJ2-7; 7 positions agree with TRBD1. Germline V lookup: CDR1 LNHDA, CDR2 SQIVND (reference sequence). The CDR3 consists of 16 residues. The V and J ends lost 1 base and 0 bases, in that order; junction bases with no gene match: 6. CDR3 loop: CASSIGAGGSSYEQYF. In DNA, the CDR3 is TGTGCCAGTAGTATAGGCGCAGGGGGAAGCTCCTACGAGCAGTACTTC. The whole variable domain, remainder taken from reference TRBV19 and TRBJ2-7, is DGGITQSPKYLFRKEGQNVTLSCEQNLNHDAMYWYRQDPGQGLRLIYYSQIVNDFQKGDIAEGYSVSREKKESFPLTVTSAQKNPTAFYLCASSIGAGGSSYEQYFGPGTRLTVT.

This chain uses TRBV2 with TRBJ1-5; D possibly corresponds to TRBD1 (6 bases). This CDR3 has 15 residues. Between the trimmed V and J ends, which lost 3 bases and 3 bases, there was a span of 12 bases. The germline V gene encodes CDR1 SNHLY and CDR2 FYNNEI. The CDR3 spells CASSDLMGANQPQHF. For the CDR3, the DNA is TGTGCCAGCAGTGACCTAATGGGGGCCAATCAGCCCCAGCATTTT.

The chain is built from TRBV13 and TRBJ2-1; 7 bases fit TRBD1. Unmatched junction bases numbered 7, after V lost 5 bases and J lost 0 bases. CDR1 and CDR2 (germline): PRHDT, FYEKMQ (reference sequence). There are 16 residues in the CDR3. The CDR3 loop is CASSPTGASSYNEQFF. DNA of the CDR3: TGTGCCAGCAGCCCCACAGGGGCCAGCTCCTACAATGAGCAGTTCTTC. The complete variable domain, with remaining parts taken from reference TRBV13 and TRBJ2-1, reads AAGVIQSPRHLIKEKRETATLKCYPIPRHDTVYWYQQGPGQDPQFLISFYEKMQSDKGSIPDRFSAQQFSDYHSELNMSSLELGDSALYFCASSPTGASSYNEQFFGPGTRLTVL.

The V gene is TRBV5-1, the J gene TRBJ2-3, with 9 bases that match TRBD2. Germline-derived CDR1 and CDR2 are SGHRS and YFSETQ. The CDR3 has 15 amino acids. The V and J ends lost 0 bases and 5 bases, in that order; junction bases with no gene match: 4. The CDR3 nucleotides read TGCGCCAGCAGCTTGGGTAGCGGGAGTGGAGATACGCAGTATTTT. Protein sequence: CASSLGSGSGDTQYF.

CDR3 coding DNA: TGTGCCAGCAGCTTAGCGAGACAGGGTTGGGAGACCCAGTACTTC. It translates to CASSLARQGWETQYF. The genes are TRBV7-9 and TRBJ2-5; the match to TRBD1 covers 7 bases. The CDR3 runs to 15 residues. Per the germline V gene, CDR1 is SEHNR and CDR2 is FQNEAQ (reference sequence). J lost 5 bases, V lost 0 bases, and 6 bases had no gene match. The full variable domain, in which reference TRBV7-9 and TRBJ2-5 provide the parts outside the CDR3, is DTGVSQNPRHKITKRGQNVTFRCDPISEHNRLYWYRQTLGQGPEFLTYFQNEAQLEKSRLLSDRFSAERPKGSFSTLEIQRTEQGDSAMYLCASSLARQGWETQYFGPGTRLLVL.

Only one count was recorded for this clone. The V call is TRBV7-5, the J call TRBJ2-7; TRBD2, the table's D call, was not compared with the DNA. TRBV7-5 is given as a pseudogene. This CDR3 comprises 11 residues. DNA of the CDR3: TGTGTCAGAAGCCCCGGGGGCGAGCAGTACTTC. It encodes CVRSPGGEQYF.